The clone carrying this T cell receptor (beta chain) was recorded a few times. The antigen is not known. TCRdb used MiXCR to reprocess the 5' RACE reads, holding one entry per CDR3 protein. The sample carries about 44,000 distinct CDR3 sequences, about 13% recorded once. Indicated time point: sample taken at primary tumor resection. The CDR3 spans 13 residues. Trimming cost V 3 bases and J 2 bases, with 6 bases left between them. The germline V gene has CDR1 MDHEN and CDR2 SYDVKM. The entry originates in a study of spatial heterogeneity in lung cancer. Whole-study results and caveats: In blood, ubiquitous expanded tumor TCRs appeared more at resection than follow-up.

V and J are TRBV28 and TRBJ2-3; the D is unclear. The source material was PBMCs, sampled at surgery. This clonotype was sampled from a male donor with early-stage non-small cell lung cancer. CDR3: CASSFGPTDTQYF. Written as DNA, the CDR3 is TGTGCCAGCAGTTTTGGCCCCACAGATACGCAGTATTTT.